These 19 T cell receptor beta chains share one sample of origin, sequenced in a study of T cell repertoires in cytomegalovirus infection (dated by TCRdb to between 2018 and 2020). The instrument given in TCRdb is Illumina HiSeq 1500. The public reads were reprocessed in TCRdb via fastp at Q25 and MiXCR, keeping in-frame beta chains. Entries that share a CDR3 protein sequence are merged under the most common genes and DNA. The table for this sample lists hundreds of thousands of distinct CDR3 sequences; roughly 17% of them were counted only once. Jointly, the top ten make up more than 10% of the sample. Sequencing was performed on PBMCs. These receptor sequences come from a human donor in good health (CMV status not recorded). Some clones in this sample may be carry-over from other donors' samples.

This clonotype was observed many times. CDR3 DNA: TGTGCCAGCATTTTACGCCCCGGACAAGGATCCTACGAGCAGTACTTC. Translating gives CASILRPGQGSYEQYF. The chain carries TRBV6-1 and TRBJ2-7; maybe TRBD1 (5 bases). The CDR3 runs 16 residues. CDR1 and CDR2 from the germline V gene are MNHNS and SASEGT. Trimming took 7 bases from V and 1 from J, leaving 20 bases between them.

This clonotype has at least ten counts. The CDR3 nucleotides read TGTGCCAGCAGTTTTTGGCGCGGGAACTACGAGCAGTACTTC. Protein: CASSFWRGNYEQYF. The rearrangement uses TRBV28 and TRBJ2-7, with D perhaps TRBD2 (6 bases). This CDR3 contains 14 residues. Germline CDR1 is MDHEN and CDR2 is SYDVKM. The ends were cut back, 3 bases at V and 3 bases at J, with 12 bases in the middle.

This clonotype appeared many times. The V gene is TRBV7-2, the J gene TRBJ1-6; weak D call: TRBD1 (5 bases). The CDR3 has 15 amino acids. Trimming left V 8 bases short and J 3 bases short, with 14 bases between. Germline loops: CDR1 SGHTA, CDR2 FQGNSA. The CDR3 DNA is TGTGCCAGCCTTTCGTCGGGGGGCTATAATTCACCCCTCCACTTT. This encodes CASLSSGGYNSPLHF.

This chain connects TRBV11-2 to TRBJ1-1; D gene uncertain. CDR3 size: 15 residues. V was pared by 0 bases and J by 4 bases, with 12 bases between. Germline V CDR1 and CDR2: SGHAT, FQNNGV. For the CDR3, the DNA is TGTGCCAGCAGCTTAGATCCAGGACGGAGCACTGAAGCTTTCTTT. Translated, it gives CASSLDPGRSTEAFF.

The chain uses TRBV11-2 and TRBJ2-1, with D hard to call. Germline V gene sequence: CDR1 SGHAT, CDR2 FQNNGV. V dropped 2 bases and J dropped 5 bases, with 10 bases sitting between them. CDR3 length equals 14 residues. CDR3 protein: CASSLSRQNNEQFF. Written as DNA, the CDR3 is TGTGCCAGCAGCTTATCCCGCCAGAACAATGAGCAGTTCTTC.

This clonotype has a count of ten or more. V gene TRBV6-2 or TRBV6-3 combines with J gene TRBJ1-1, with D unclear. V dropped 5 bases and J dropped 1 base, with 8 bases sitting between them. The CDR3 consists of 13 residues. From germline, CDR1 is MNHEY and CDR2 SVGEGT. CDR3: CASSRRSNTEAFF. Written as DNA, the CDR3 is TGTGCCAGCAGTCGCCGGTCGAACACTGAAGCTTTCTTT.

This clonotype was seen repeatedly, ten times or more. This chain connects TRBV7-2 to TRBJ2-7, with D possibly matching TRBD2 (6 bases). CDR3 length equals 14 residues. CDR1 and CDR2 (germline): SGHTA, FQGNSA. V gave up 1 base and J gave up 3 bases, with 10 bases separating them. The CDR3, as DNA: TGTGCCAGCAGCTTAGTTACTAGCATCTACGAGCAGTACTTC. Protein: CASSLVTSIYEQYF. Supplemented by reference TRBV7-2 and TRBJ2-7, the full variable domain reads GAGVSQSPSNKVTEKGKDVELRCDPISGHTALYWYRQSLGQGLEFLIYFQGNSAPDKSGLPSDRFSAERTGGSVSTLTIQRTQQEDSAVYLCASSLVTSIYEQYFGPGTRLTVT.

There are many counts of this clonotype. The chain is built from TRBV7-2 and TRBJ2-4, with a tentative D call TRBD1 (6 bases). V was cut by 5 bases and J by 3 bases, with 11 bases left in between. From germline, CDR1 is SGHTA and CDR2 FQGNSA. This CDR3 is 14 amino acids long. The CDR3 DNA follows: TGTGCCAGCAGCAAAGGACAGAACAAAAACATTCAGTACTTC. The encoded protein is CASSKGQNKNIQYF.

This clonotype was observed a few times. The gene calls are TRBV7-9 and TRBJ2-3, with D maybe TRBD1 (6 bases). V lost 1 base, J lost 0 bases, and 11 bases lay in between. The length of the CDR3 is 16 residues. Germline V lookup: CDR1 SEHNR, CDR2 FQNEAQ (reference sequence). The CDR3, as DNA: TGTGCCAGCAGCTTAGGGGGGCTTTCTAGCACAGATACGCAGTATTTT. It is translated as CASSLGGLSSTDTQYF.

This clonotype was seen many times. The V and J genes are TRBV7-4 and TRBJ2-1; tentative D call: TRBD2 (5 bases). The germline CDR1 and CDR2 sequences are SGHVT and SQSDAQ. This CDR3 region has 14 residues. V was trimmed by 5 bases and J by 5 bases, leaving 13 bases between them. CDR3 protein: CASSPHLGDNEQFF. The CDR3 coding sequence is TGTGCCAGCAGCCCACACCTGGGAGACAATGAGCAGTTCTTC.

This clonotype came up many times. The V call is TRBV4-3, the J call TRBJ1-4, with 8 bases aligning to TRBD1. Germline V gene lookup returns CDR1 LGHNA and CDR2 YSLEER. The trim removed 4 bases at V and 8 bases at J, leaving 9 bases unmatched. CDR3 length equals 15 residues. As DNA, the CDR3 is TGCGCCAGCAGCCGTACCGGGACAGGCGGCGAAAAACTGTTTTTT. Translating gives CASSRTGTGGEKLFF.

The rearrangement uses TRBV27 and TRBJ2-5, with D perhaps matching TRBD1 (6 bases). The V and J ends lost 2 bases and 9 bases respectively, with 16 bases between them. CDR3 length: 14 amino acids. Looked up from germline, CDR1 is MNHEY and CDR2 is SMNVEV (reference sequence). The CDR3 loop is CASSLQGTPGAQYF. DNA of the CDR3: TGTGCCAGCAGTTTACAGGGGACCCCGGGCGCCCAGTACTTC.

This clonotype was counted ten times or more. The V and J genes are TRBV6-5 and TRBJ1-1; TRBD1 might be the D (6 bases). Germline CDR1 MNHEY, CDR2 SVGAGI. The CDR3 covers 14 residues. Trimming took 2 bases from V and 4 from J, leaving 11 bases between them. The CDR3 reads CASSYPGQSTEAFF. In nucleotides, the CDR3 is TGTGCCAGCAGTTACCCCGGACAGTCCACTGAAGCTTTCTTT.

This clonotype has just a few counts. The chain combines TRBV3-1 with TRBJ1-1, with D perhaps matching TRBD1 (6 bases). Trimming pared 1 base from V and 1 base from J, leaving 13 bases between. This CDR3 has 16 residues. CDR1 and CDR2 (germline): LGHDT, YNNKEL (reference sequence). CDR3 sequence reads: CASSQGQVRGNTEAFF. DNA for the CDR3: TGTGCCAGCAGCCAAGGACAGGTTCGGGGGAACACTGAAGCTTTCTTT.

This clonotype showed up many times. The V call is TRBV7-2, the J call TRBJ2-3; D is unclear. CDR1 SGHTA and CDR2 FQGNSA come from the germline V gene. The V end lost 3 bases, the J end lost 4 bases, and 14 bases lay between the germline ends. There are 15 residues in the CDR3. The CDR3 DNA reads TGTGCCAGCAGCTTTTTCGCCCCCCCCTCAGATACGCAGTATTTT. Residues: CASSFFAPPSDTQYF.

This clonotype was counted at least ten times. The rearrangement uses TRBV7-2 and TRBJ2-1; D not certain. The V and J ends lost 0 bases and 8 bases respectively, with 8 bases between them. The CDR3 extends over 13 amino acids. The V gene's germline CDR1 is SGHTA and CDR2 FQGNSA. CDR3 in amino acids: CASSLAIMDEQFF. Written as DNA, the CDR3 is TGTGCCAGCAGCTTAGCGATTATGGATGAGCAGTTCTTC.

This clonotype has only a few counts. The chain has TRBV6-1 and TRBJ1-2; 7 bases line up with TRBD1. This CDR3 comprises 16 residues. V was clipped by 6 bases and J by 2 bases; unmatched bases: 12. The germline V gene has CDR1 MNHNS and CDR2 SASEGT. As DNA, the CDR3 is TGTGCCAGCAGCCCAGGACAGGTTTCTCAAAACTATGGCTACACCTTC. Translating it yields CASSPGQVSQNYGYTF.

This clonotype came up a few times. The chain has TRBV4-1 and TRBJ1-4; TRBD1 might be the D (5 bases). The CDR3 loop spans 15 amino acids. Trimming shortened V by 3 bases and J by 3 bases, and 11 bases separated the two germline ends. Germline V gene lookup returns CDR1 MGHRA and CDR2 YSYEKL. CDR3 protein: CASSHTDTSNEKLFF. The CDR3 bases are TGCGCCAGCAGCCATACGGACACTTCTAATGAAAAACTGTTTTTT.

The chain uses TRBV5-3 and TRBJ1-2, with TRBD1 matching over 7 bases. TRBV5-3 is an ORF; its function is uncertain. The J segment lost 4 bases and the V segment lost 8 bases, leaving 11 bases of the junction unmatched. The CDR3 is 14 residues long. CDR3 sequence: CASSPARDSYGYTF. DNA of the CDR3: TGTGCCAGCAGCCCTGCCCGGGACAGCTATGGCTACACCTTC.